The present T cell receptor beta chain was sequenced within a study of blood T cells in healthy people across ages. Background on the study: Using template switching, researchers captured about one barcoded beta molecule for each two T cells. Study results and limitations: It was held that the diversity estimates obtained from one million T cells were underestimates. Age brought a roughly linear fall in TCR beta diversity measured per million T cells.

Germline V gene sequence: CDR1 DFQATT, CDR2 SNEGSKA (reference sequence). The CDR3 length is 12 residues. V was trimmed by 7 bases and J by 3 bases, leaving 12 bases between them. About this clonotype itself: Its specificity is not known.

Together with a sample-barcoded 5' primer, a J-beta primer mix was included in a second PCR lasting roughly 6 to 12 cycles. Each cDNA molecule was tagged by a template-switch adaptor that had 12 random nucleotides. MiXCR was run by TCRdb on the 5' RACE reads, yielding one entry per CDR3 protein. This sample has about 640,000 distinct CDR3 sequences, with about 53% found just once. The sequencing sample was made of blood. The TCR comes from a man in his sixties in good health. The chain employs TRBV20-1 and TRBJ1-2, with D unclear. This CDR3 is CSVSNGDYGYTF. CDR3 DNA sequence: TGCAGTGTCAGTAACGGGGACTATGGCTACACCTTC.